A single sample is the source of the 19 T cell receptor gamma chains below, sequenced in a study of Vδ1+ human thymocytes. The antigens of these receptors remain unknown. Sequences come from RNA converted to cDNA by reverse transcription. Pooled V-gene forward primers with one constant-region reverse primer generated the CDR3 amplicons by multiplex PCR. TCRdb reanalysed the multiplex PCR reads via CATT. The sample has 30,000 to 45,000 gamma-chain clones, 20% to 25% seen once. Study-wide points: Highly polyclonal TRG and TRD repertoires with Gaussian CDR3 length distributions appeared in thymus.

The sequencing input was Vdelta1+ gamma-delta thymocytes from the thymus. Subset indicated: FACS-sorted CD3+ TCRalphabeta- TCRVdelta1+ TCRVdelta2- thymocytes. The origin of the receptors is a girl less than two years old who had congenital heart surgery.

The chain carries TRGV9 and TRGJ1 or TRGJ2. Germline V gene data show CDR1 as GITISATS and CDR2 as ISYDGTV (reference sequence). This CDR3 spans 14 amino acids. V lost 3 bases to trimming and J lost 2 bases; unmatched junction nucleotides: 7. This chain's CDR3 is CALWEYRDYYKKLF. The CDR3 DNA reads as TGTGCCTTGTGGGAGTATCGAGATTATTATAAGAAACTCTTT.

The chain carries TRGV3 and TRGJ1 or TRGJ2. Germline loops: CDR1 VTNTFY, CDR2 YDVSTARD (reference sequence). The CDR3 totals 15 residues. V lost 0 bases and J lost 9; bases outside the gene matches: 14. The CDR3 DNA follows: TGTGCCACCTGGGACAGGATAGCAGCTGCGATTAAGAAACTCTTT. Its protein is CATWDRIAAAIKKLF.

The sample holds one count of this clone. The J gene is TRGJP2, the V gene TRGV2. Per the germline V gene, CDR1 is EGSNGY and CDR2 is YDSYNSKV. V was pared by 0 bases and J by 2 bases, with 12 bases of the junction left unmatched. The length of the CDR3 is 18 residues. The CDR3 bases are TGTGCCACCTGGGACGGGCCGCGGATGGGCAGTAGTGATTGGATCAAGACGTTT. Translated: CATWDGPRMGSSDWIKTF.

This clone was counted only a few times. Other DNA sequences in the sample encode the same CDR3. This sequence joins TRGV4 and TRGJ1 or TRGJ2. The germline V gene encodes CDR1 EGSTGY and CDR2 YDSYTSSV. The CDR3 loop spans 13 amino acids. V was pared by 1 base and J by 4 bases, with 4 bases of the junction left unmatched. CDR3 bases: TGTGCCACCTGGGATGGACCCTATTATAAGAAACTCTTT. It codes for CATWDGPYYKKLF.

By share, this clone counts as medium-sized. The identical CDR3 is also encoded by other nucleotide sequences in the sample. The gene calls are TRGV2 and TRGJ1 or TRGJ2. Trimming took 0 bases from V and 5 from J; bases not matched to a gene: 4. Germline values: CDR1 EGSNGY, CDR2 YDSYNSKV. CDR3 length equals 13 residues. CDR3 amino acids: CATWDGRDYKKLF. The CDR3 DNA reads as TGTGCCACCTGGGACGGGCGAGATTATAAGAAACTCTTT.

Remarks on this clone: This may come from a read error, since a much larger clone is one base off. The chain joins TRGV9 to TRGJ1 or TRGJ2. The CDR3 totals 12 residues. The V gene's germline CDR1 is GITISATS and CDR2 ISYDGTV (reference sequence). CDR3: CALWEGYYRKLF. Here the CDR3 DNA reads TGTGCCTTGTGGGAGGGCTATTATAGGAAACTCTTT.

This clone was observed a few times. The chain uses TRGV2 and TRGJP2. This CDR3 contains 14 residues. CDR1 and CDR2 (germline): EGSNGY, YDSYNSKV. V shed 5 bases and J 4 bases; nucleotides not matched to a gene: 7. CDR3 DNA: TGTGCCACCTGGGCGTACTATAGTGATTGGATCAAGACGTTT. Amino acid sequence: CATWAYYSDWIKTF.

The sample holds a few counts of this clone. The chain recombines TRGV2 with TRGJP2. The CDR3 covers 15 residues. CDR1 EGSNGY and CDR2 YDSYNSKV come from the germline V gene. The J segment lost 8 bases and the V segment lost 0 bases, leaving 9 bases of the junction unmatched. CDR3 DNA sequence: TGTGCCACCTGGGACGGGACCCGGGGGGATTGGATCAAGACGTTT. Amino acid sequence: CATWDGTRGDWIKTF.

This clone was seen a handful of times. This rearrangement joins TRGV8 to TRGJ1 or TRGJ2. Trimming took 3 bases from V and 5 from J; bases not matched to a gene: 7. This CDR3 has 13 amino acids. Germline assignment: CDR1 VENAVY and CDR2 YDSYNSRV. The CDR3: CATWDWGDYKKLF. The CDR3 coding sequence is TGTGCCACCTGGGATTGGGGGGATTATAAGAAACTCTTT.

This chain uses TRGV2 with TRGJP2. The trim removed 0 bases at V and 8 bases at J, leaving 6 bases unmatched. This CDR3 spans 14 amino acids. Per the germline V gene, CDR1 is EGSNGY and CDR2 is YDSYNSKV. The CDR3 loop is CATWDGPADWIKTF. The CDR3 DNA follows: TGTGCCACCTGGGACGGGCCAGCGGATTGGATCAAGACGTTT.

As for this clone: The sample contains more than one DNA sequence encoding this CDR3. The chain links TRGV2 to TRGJP2. V lost 2 bases to trimming and J lost 5 bases; unmatched junction nucleotides: 5. This CDR3 contains 14 residues. Germline V gives CDR1 EGSNGY, CDR2 YDSYNSKV. For the CDR3, the DNA is TGTGCCACCTGGGACGACAGGAGTGATTGGATCAAGACGTTT. Protein sequence: CATWDDRSDWIKTF.

This clone came up once. The chain links TRGV4 to TRGJP2. J gave up 3 bases and V 4 bases, and 8 bases lay outside the gene matches. Germline V CDR1 and CDR2: EGSTGY, YDSYTSSV. CDR3 size: 15 residues. The CDR3 reads CATWETGGSDWIKTF. CDR3 bases: TGTGCCACCTGGGAAACGGGAGGTAGTGATTGGATCAAGACGTTT.

This clone came up a few times. Other DNA sequences from this sample encode an identical CDR3 as well. This chain joins TRGV2 and TRGJ1 or TRGJ2. With 4 bases clipped from V and 5 bases from J, the junction kept 5 bases outside the gene matches. The CDR3 runs 12 residues. Germline values: CDR1 EGSNGY, CDR2 YDSYNSKV. CDR3 in amino acids: CATWDGHYKKLF. CDR3 nucleotides: TGTGCCACCTGGGATGGACATTATAAGAAACTCTTT.

This clone was recorded a few times. This sequence joins TRGV9 and TRGJ1 or TRGJ2. Germline CDR1 and CDR2: GITISATS and ISYDGTV (reference sequence). V lost 2 bases, J lost 4 bases, and 8 bases stayed unmatched. CDR3 length: 14 residues. The CDR3 region is CALWEETRYYKKLF. The CDR3 nucleotides are TGTGCCTTGTGGGAGGAAACGAGGTATTATAAGAAACTCTTT.

The rearrangement joins TRGV8 to TRGJP2. Trimming took 5 bases from V and 12 from J; bases not matched to a gene: 6. Germline lookup yields CDR1 VENAVY and CDR2 YDSYNSRV. This CDR3 is built from 11 residues. This chain's CDR3 is CATWVRGIKTF. In DNA form, the CDR3 reads TGTGCCACCTGGGTGCGAGGGATCAAGACGTTT.

Only a few counts were recorded for this clone. This sequence joins TRGV4 and TRGJ1 or TRGJ2. The V segment lost 1 base and the J segment 6 bases; nucleotides outside the gene matches: 9. Germline V gene data show CDR1 as EGSTGY and CDR2 as YDSYTSSV. CDR3 size: 14 residues. CDR3 residues: CATWDGPAGYKKLF. CDR3 DNA: TGTGCCACCTGGGATGGCCCTGCGGGTTATAAGAAACTCTTT.

The chain is built from TRGV2 and TRGJ1 or TRGJ2. Germline lookup yields CDR1 EGSNGY and CDR2 YDSYNSKV. The CDR3 sequence is 15 residues long. Trimming removed 0 bases from V and 3 bases from J; junction bases left unmatched: 8. This CDR3 reads CATWDGPRSYYKKLF. The CDR3 DNA reads TGTGCCACCTGGGACGGGCCCCGGAGTTATTATAAGAAACTCTTT.

As concerns this clone: The same CDR3 is also encoded by other DNA sequences in this sample. The rearrangement joins TRGV4 to TRGJ1 or TRGJ2. This CDR3 region has 12 residues. The J segment lost 7 bases and the V segment lost 1 base, leaving 4 bases of the junction unmatched. Germline CDR1 EGSTGY, CDR2 YDSYTSSV. CDR3 DNA: TGTGCCACCTGGGATGGCCAATATAAGAAACTCTTT. Encoded protein: CATWDGQYKKLF.

V usage is TRGV3 and J usage is TRGJ1 or TRGJ2. This CDR3 is 12 amino acids long. Germline-derived CDR1 and CDR2 are VTNTFY and YDVSTARD (reference sequence). V lost 6 bases to trimming and J lost 10 bases; unmatched junction nucleotides: 12. The CDR3 sequence is CATWWGLGKKLF. In nucleotides, the CDR3 is TGTGCCACCTGGTGGGGCCTCGGGAAGAAACTCTTT.